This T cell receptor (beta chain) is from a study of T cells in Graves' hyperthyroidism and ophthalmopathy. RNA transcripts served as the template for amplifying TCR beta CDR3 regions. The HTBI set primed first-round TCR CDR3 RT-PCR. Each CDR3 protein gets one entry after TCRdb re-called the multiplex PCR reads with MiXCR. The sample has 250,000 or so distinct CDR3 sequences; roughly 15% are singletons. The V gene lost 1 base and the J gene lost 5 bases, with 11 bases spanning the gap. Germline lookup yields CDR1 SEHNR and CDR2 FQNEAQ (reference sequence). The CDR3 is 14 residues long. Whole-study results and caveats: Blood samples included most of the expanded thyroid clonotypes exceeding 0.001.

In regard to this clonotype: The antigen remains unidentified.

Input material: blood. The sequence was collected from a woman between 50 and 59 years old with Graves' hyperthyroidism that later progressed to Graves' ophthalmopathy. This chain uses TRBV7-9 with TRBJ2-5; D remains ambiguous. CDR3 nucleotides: TGTGCCAGCAGCTTAGTGGACGGAACCGAGACCCAGTACTTC. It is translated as CASSLVDGTETQYF.